One and the same sample provided the 32 T cell receptor beta chains below, sequenced in a study of Ad26.COV2.S vaccination and SARS-CoV-2 variants. Some clones are missing from TCRdb's copy, which holds only in-frame ones; the method was immunoSEQ multiplex PCR. Altogether some 39,000 clones are present, roughly 83% being singletons, with the ten largest covering less than 50%. The starting material was peripheral blood, obtained after recovery from COVID-19. The receptor source for this set is a human donor who had recovered from COVID-19.

V is TRBV5-5 and J is TRBJ1-5, with 8 bases that match TRBD1. Losses at the gene ends were 4 bases for V and 6 bases for J; bases not matched to a gene: 12. Germline V gene data show CDR1 as SGHKS and CDR2 as YYEKEE (reference sequence). The CDR3 contains 16 residues. In nucleotides, the CDR3 is TGTGCCAGCAGCCCTAGGGCTACAGGGGGGATTCAGCCCCAGCATTTT. This translates into CASSPRATGGIQPQHF.

V and J are TRBV9 and TRBJ2-3, with 13 nucleotides matching TRBD2. V shed 4 bases and J 4 bases; nucleotides not matched to a gene: 3. This CDR3 spans 15 amino acids. CDR1 is SGDLS and CDR2 is YYNGEE in the germline V gene. CDR3 in DNA: TGTGCCAGCAGCCCTGGACTAGCGGGAGCAGATACGCAGTATTTT. Encoded protein: CASSPGLAGADTQYF.

The CDR3 sequence is CASSPGESYNQPQHF. For the CDR3, the DNA is TGTGCCAGCTCACCCGGCGAATCCTATAATCAGCCCCAGCATTTT. The chain links TRBV18 to TRBJ1-5; unclear D gene. Trimming pared 3 bases from V and 4 bases from J, leaving 13 bases between. The CDR3 runs 15 residues. Per the germline V gene, CDR1 is KGHSH and CDR2 is LQKENI.

This chain uses TRBV28 with TRBJ1-5; D unresolved. The V end was cut by 4 bases, the J end by 5 bases, with 18 bases between. This CDR3 has 16 residues. Germline CDR1 MDHEN, CDR2 SYDVKM. The chain's CDR3 is CASSSPMAIRDQPQHF. The CDR3 DNA reads as TGTGCCAGCAGTTCCCCGATGGCAATCCGAGATCAGCCCCAGCATTTT.

The table lists this clone with a count of one. CDR3 protein: CASSPGQGWGETQYF. CDR3 in DNA: TGTGCCAGCAGCCCGGGACAGGGATGGGGAGAGACCCAGTACTTC. The chain has TRBV27 and TRBJ2-5, with TRBD1 matching over 9 bases. This CDR3 comprises 15 residues. Unmatched junction bases numbered 9, after V lost 6 bases and J lost 4 bases. Germline CDR1 is MNHEY and CDR2 is SMNVEV (reference sequence).

V is TRBV7-8 and J is TRBJ2-1, with D maybe TRBD1 (5 bases). The V end lost 5 bases, the J end lost 6 bases, and 11 bases lay between the germline ends. The germline V gene has CDR1 SGHVS and CDR2 FQNEAQ. The CDR3 extends over 13 amino acids. The CDR3 is CASSRPRGNEQFF. The CDR3 coding sequence is TGTGCCAGCAGCCGCCCTAGGGGCAATGAGCAGTTCTTC.

The V gene is TRBV5-4, the J gene TRBJ1-2; 7 positions match TRBD1. V dropped 4 bases and J dropped 4; count of bases not matched to a gene: 7. The CDR3 has 14 amino acids. The germline V gene encodes CDR1 SGHNT and CDR2 YYREEE (reference sequence). In DNA, the CDR3 is TGTGCCAGCAGCACCGGACAGGCGCCCTATGGCTACACCTTC. It codes for CASSTGQAPYGYTF.

The rearrangement joins TRBV5-5 to TRBJ2-1; 8 bases agree with TRBD2. V trimming: 4 bases; J trimming: 5 bases; junction bases outside the gene matches: 11. The germline V gene has CDR1 SGHKS and CDR2 YYEKEE (reference sequence). This CDR3 is built from 16 residues. The CDR3: CASSLTGGLEDNEQFF. Here the CDR3 DNA reads TGTGCCAGCAGCCTGACTGGGGGACTAGAGGACAATGAGCAGTTCTTC.

The chain uses TRBV30 and TRBJ1-1, with D tentatively TRBD1 (5 bases). The germline gives CDR1 GTSNPN, CDR2 SVGIG (reference sequence). Between the trimmed V and J ends, which lost 1 base and 0 bases, there was a span of 15 bases. This CDR3 is 16 amino acids long. In nucleotides, the CDR3 is TGTGCCTGGAGTGGGGTAACCGGGGCAATGAACACTGAAGCTTTCTTT. Translated: CAWSGVTGAMNTEAFF. Drawing the rest from reference TRBV30 and TRBJ1-1, the complete variable domain is SQTIHQWPATLVQPVGSPLSLECTVEGTSNPNLYWYRQAAGRGLQLLFYSVGIGQISSEVPQNLSASRPQDRQFILSSKKLLLSDSGFYLCAWSGVTGAMNTEAFFGQGTRLTVV.

This clone was counted only a few times. This rearrangement joins TRBV6-2 or TRBV6-3 to TRBJ2-1; 10 bases map to TRBD2. Trimming took 0 bases from V and 15 from J; bases not matched to a gene: 2. The CDR3 is 12 residues long. Germline values: CDR1 MNHEY, CDR2 SVGEGT. The CDR3 is CASSYSAGGGFF. CDR3 nucleotides: TGTGCCAGCAGTTACTCAGCGGGAGGGGGGTTCTTC.

This rearrangement joins TRBV7-9 to TRBJ1-1; TRBD1 matches at 7 bases. Germline assignment: CDR1 SEHNR and CDR2 FQNEAQ (reference sequence). The CDR3 runs to 14 residues. V gave up 5 bases and J gave up 2 bases; unmatched junction bases: 5. The DNA of the CDR3 is TGTGCCAGCAGCCAGGGACAGAGAAACACTGAAGCTTTCTTT. Translating gives CASSQGQRNTEAFF.

The chain links TRBV10-3 to TRBJ2-2, with TRBD2 matching 7 bases. CDR1 is ENHRY and CDR2 is SYGVKD in the germline V gene. V lost 6 bases to trimming and J lost 5 bases; unmatched junction nucleotides: 9. The CDR3 is 15 amino acids. CDR3 sequence reads: CAIRAGGAGTGELFF. CDR3 DNA: TGTGCCATCAGGGCAGGTGGAGCGGGGACCGGGGAGCTGTTTTTT.

The chain has TRBV11-2 and TRBJ2-3, with 14 bases fitting TRBD2. Germline V gene lookup returns CDR1 SGHAT and CDR2 FQNNGV. This CDR3 comprises 17 residues. Trimming cost V 4 bases and J 7 bases; bases outside gene matches: 10. The CDR3, as DNA: TGTGCCAGCAGCTACCAGGGACTAGCGGGAGAGGGAAATACGCAGTATTTT. Protein sequence: CASSYQGLAGEGNTQYF.

This clone occurred once. The chain joins TRBV2 to TRBJ1-5; TRBD1 might be the D (5 bases). This CDR3 is built from 13 residues. The germline gives CDR1 SNHLY, CDR2 FYNNEI. The V and J ends lost 6 bases and 8 bases respectively, with 14 bases between them. The CDR3 coding sequence is TGTGCCAGCAGCGGCAGGGCGAGGGAGCCCCAGCATTTT. It specifies CASSGRAREPQHF.

In this sample, this clone turned up many times. This chain links TRBV11-2 with TRBJ1-6; 8 nucleotides align to TRBD1. The CDR3 contains 19 residues. CDR1 is SGHAT and CDR2 is FQNNGV in the germline V gene. V was pared by 5 bases and J by 7 bases, with 19 bases of the junction left unmatched. The DNA for the CDR3 is TGTGCCAGCAGCGACGGCCGTGGCAGGGGGCGAGTAGTGAATTCACCCCTCCACTTT. Translated: CASSDGRGRGRVVNSPLHF.

The chain combines TRBV12-3 or TRBV12-4 with TRBJ1-1; 8 positions agree with TRBD1. The CDR3 is 13 residues long. The V segment lost 10 bases and the J segment 1 base; nucleotides outside the gene matches: 5. The CDR3 reads CATQGAPNTEAFF. The CDR3, as DNA: TGTGCCACCCAGGGGGCGCCGAACACTGAAGCTTTCTTT.

V and J are TRBV19 and TRBJ1-6; D possibly corresponds to TRBD1 (6 bases). Germline loops: CDR1 LNHDA, CDR2 SQIVND (reference sequence). The CDR3 spans 15 residues. Trimming stripped 6 bases from V and 9 bases from J, with 18 bases between. The CDR3: CASSTKTGVISPLHF. The DNA of the CDR3 is TGTGCCAGTAGCACCAAGACAGGTGTGATTTCACCCCTCCACTTT.

The chain joins TRBV5-1 to TRBJ1-1; possible D gene TRBD1, 5 bases. Germline CDR1 SGHRS, CDR2 YFSETQ. There are 15 residues in the CDR3. The V end was cut by 3 bases, the J end by 3 bases, with 15 bases between. The CDR3 region has the DNA TGCGCCAGCAGCTCGCAAGGGACGGGGGACACTGAAGCTTTCTTT. This translates into CASSSQGTGDTEAFF. The whole variable domain, remainder taken from reference TRBV5-1 and TRBJ1-1, is KAGVTQTPRYLIKTRGQQVTLSCSPISGHRSVSWYQQTPGQGLQFLFEYFSETQRNKGNFPGRFSGRQFSNSRSEMNVSTLELGDSALYLCASSSQGTGDTEAFFGQGTRLTVV.

The V and J genes are TRBV7-9 and TRBJ1-2; possible D gene TRBD1, 5 bases. The CDR3 totals 13 residues. V lost 0 bases and J 3 bases, leaving 5 bases between the germline ends. Germline CDR1 SEHNR, CDR2 FQNEAQ (reference sequence). CDR3 in DNA: TGTGCCAGCAGCTTAGCAGGGGACTATGGCTACACCTTC. It encodes CASSLAGDYGYTF. The full variable domain, rest sourced from reference TRBV7-9 and TRBJ1-2, is DTGVSQNPRHKITKRGQNVTFRCDPISEHNRLYWYRQTLGQGPEFLTYFQNEAQLEKSRLLSDRFSAERPKGSFSTLEIQRTEQGDSAMYLCASSLAGDYGYTFGSGTRLTVV.

This clone was found once. The chain uses TRBV18 and TRBJ2-1, with 10 positions matching TRBD2. The CDR3 is 16 amino acids. J was trimmed by 3 bases and V by 0 bases; bases with no gene match: 2. The germline V gene has CDR1 KGHSH and CDR2 LQKENI. The CDR3 reads CASSPPGLANYNEQFF. The CDR3 nucleotides are TGTGCCAGCTCACCACCGGGACTAGCGAACTACAATGAGCAGTTCTTC.

This clone was recorded only once. V usage is TRBV5-1 and J usage is TRBJ2-5; D is undetermined. Germline CDR1 and CDR2: SGHRS and YFSETQ. The CDR3 contains 14 residues. Trimming shortened V by 0 bases and J by 2 bases, and 8 bases separated the two germline ends. For the CDR3, the DNA is TGCGCCAGCAGCTTGGGGGTATTACAAGAGACCCAGTACTTC. It yields the protein CASSLGVLQETQYF.

The chain uses TRBV6-2 or TRBV6-3 and TRBJ1-2, with D possibly being TRBD1 (5 bases). Trimming took off 2 bases at V and 8 bases at J, with 15 bases between the two ends. The CDR3 loop spans 14 amino acids. Germline assignment: CDR1 MNHEY and CDR2 SVGEGT. The CDR3 protein is CASSYADILGGYTF. The DNA for the CDR3 is TGTGCCAGCAGTTACGCGGACATCCTGGGAGGCTACACCTTC.

This chain joins TRBV18 and TRBJ1-1, with D possibly being TRBD1 (6 bases). V was cut by 3 bases and J by 3 bases, with 11 bases left in between. CDR3 length: 14 residues. CDR1 is KGHSH, CDR2 LQKENI, per germline. The CDR3 region is CASSPVAGDTEAFF. CDR3 nucleotide sequence: TGTGCCAGCTCACCCGTCGCAGGGGACACTGAAGCTTTCTTT.

The J gene is TRBJ1-1, the V gene TRBV29-1; 8 bases match TRBD1. The junction had 6 bases not matched to a gene; V was cut back by 5 bases and J by 1 base. CDR1 is SQVTM, CDR2 ANQGSEA, per germline. The CDR3 is made up of 14 amino acids. The chain's CDR3 is CSVYDRGGNTEAFF. As DNA, the CDR3 is TGCAGCGTTTACGACAGGGGAGGGAACACTGAAGCTTTCTTT.

The chain recombines TRBV7-2 with TRBJ1-6, with D tentatively TRBD1 (5 bases). CDR3 length: 15 amino acids. Germline CDR1 SGHTA, CDR2 FQGNSA. Trimming took 1 base from V and 7 from J, leaving 11 bases between them. The CDR3 DNA reads TGTGCCAGCAGCTTAGAGGGCAGGGCAAATTCACCCCTCCACTTT. It codes for CASSLEGRANSPLHF.

The chain couples TRBV12-3 or TRBV12-4 to TRBJ1-6; D remains unclear. The V and J ends lost 2 bases and 10 bases respectively, with 6 bases between them. The CDR3 consists of 12 residues. The CDR3 DNA reads TGTGCCAGCAGTTTAAACGAATCACCCCTCCACTTT. The encoded protein is CASSLNESPLHF.

The J gene is TRBJ2-7, the V gene TRBV5-6; D possibly corresponds to TRBD2 (6 bases). Trimming took off 3 bases at V and 3 bases at J, with 13 bases between the two ends. Germline-derived CDR1 and CDR2 are SGHDT and YYEEEE. The CDR3 runs to 14 residues. DNA of the CDR3: TGTGCCAGCAGCTCTAAACTAGCCGACTACGAGCAGTACTTC. Its protein product is CASSSKLADYEQYF.

The gene calls are TRBV7-9 and TRBJ2-7; TRBD2 matches at 7 bases. Germline lookup yields CDR1 SEHNR and CDR2 FQNEAQ (reference sequence). Trimming at V came to 1 base and at J to 1 base, leaving 1 base not matched to a gene. The CDR3 contains 14 residues. CDR3 nucleotides: TGTGCCAGCAGCTTAGGGGGAGGGTCCTACGAGCAGTACGTC. Its protein product is CASSLGGGSYEQYV.

V is TRBV19 and J is TRBJ1-6; 9 bases line up with TRBD1. J lost 14 bases, V lost 5 bases, and 10 bases had no gene match. This CDR3 comprises 14 residues. The germline gives CDR1 LNHDA, CDR2 SQIVND (reference sequence). In DNA form, the CDR3 reads TGTGCCAGTAGTCCGGGACAGGGTTTCCTAGCCCTCCACTTT. Protein: CASSPGQGFLALHF.

The rearrangement uses TRBV6-5 and TRBJ1-2; TRBD1 matches at 8 bases. Germline CDR1 and CDR2: MNHEY and SVGAGI. V lost 5 bases and J lost 3; bases outside the gene matches: 2. The CDR3 covers 13 residues. In DNA form, the CDR3 reads TGTGCCAGCAGTCTGACAGGGGACTATGGCTACACCTTC. Protein sequence: CASSLTGDYGYTF.

This clone was counted a few times. The same CDR3 also results from other DNA sequences found in this sample. The chain couples TRBV18 to TRBJ1-5; D not resolved. V was clipped by 4 bases and J by 3 bases, with 10 bases between them. Germline CDR1 KGHSH, CDR2 LQKENI. CDR3 length equals 14 residues. The CDR3 DNA reads TGTGCCAGCTCACGGGGTCAGCACAATCAGCCCCAGCATTTT. Its protein product is CASSRGQHNQPQHF.

V is TRBV7-8 and J is TRBJ1-2; D gene ambiguous. The V end was cut by 2 bases, the J end by 2 bases, with 9 bases between. Germline V gene sequence: CDR1 SGHVS, CDR2 FQNEAQ. The CDR3 spans 14 residues. The CDR3 region has the DNA TGTGCCAGCAGCTTAAGGGCGCCGAACTATGGCTACACCTTC. Encoded protein: CASSLRAPNYGYTF.